Presented here are 9 T cell receptor beta chains from one specimen sequenced in a study of blood T cell repertoires in COVID-19. This table comes from immunoSEQ multiplex PCR, and its TCRdb copy is limited to in-frame clones, with some not included. The sample carries 140,000 to 150,000 clones, over 80% recorded once. The source material was PBMCs or T cells enriched from blood (not recorded which). The receptors originated from a man in his sixties who had recovered from COVID-19.

The chain combines TRBV28 with TRBJ2-7; maybe TRBD2 (6 bases). The CDR3 sequence is 12 residues long. The V and J ends lost 7 bases and 7 bases respectively, with 14 bases between them. The germline V gene encodes CDR1 MDHEN and CDR2 SYDVKM. The CDR3 loop reads CASKLTGGEQYF. DNA of the CDR3: TGTGCCAGCAAATTAACAGGAGGGGAGCAGTACTTC.

The chain employs TRBV7-3 and TRBJ2-2; 12 bases are a match to TRBD2. The CDR3 has 15 amino acids. CDR1 and CDR2 from the germline V gene are SGHTA and FQGTGA. With V trimmed by 5 bases and J by 6 bases, 4 bases remained unmatched. The CDR3 bases are TGTGCCAGCAGCCTTCGACTAGCGGGAGCCGGGGAGCTGTTTTTT. Amino acid sequence: CASSLRLAGAGELFF.

The genes are TRBV28 and TRBJ1-3; 9 bases align to TRBD1. V trimming: 5 bases; J trimming: 4 bases; junction bases outside the gene matches: 12. The CDR3 totals 17 residues. Germline V gene sequence: CDR1 MDHEN, CDR2 SYDVKM. This chain's CDR3 is CASSTRRGTGKGNTIYF. The CDR3 DNA follows: TGTGCCAGCAGTACGCGACGAGGGACAGGGAAAGGAAACACCATATATTTT.

Remarks on this clone: The sample carries other DNA sequences with the same CDR3. The chain couples TRBV7-8 to TRBJ2-7; 7 bases agree with TRBD1. The CDR3 is 15 amino acids. Germline V gives CDR1 SGHVS, CDR2 FQNEAQ. V was pared by 1 base and J by 0 bases, with 3 bases of the junction left unmatched. CDR3 sequence: CASSLGAGGSYEQYF. The CDR3 DNA is TGTGCCAGCAGCTTAGGGGCAGGGGGCTCCTACGAGCAGTACTTC. Variable domain in full (rest from reference TRBV7-8 and TRBJ2-7): GAGVSQSPRYKVAKRGQDVALRCDPISGHVSLFWYQQALGQGPEFLTYFQNEAQLDKSGLPSDRFFAERPEGSVSTLKIQRTQQEDSAVYLCASSLGAGGSYEQYFGPGTRLTVT.

This clone was seen just once. The V gene is TRBV27, the J gene TRBJ1-5, with no clear D. The CDR3 loop spans 14 amino acids. V was trimmed by 4 bases and J by 3 bases, leaving 10 bases between them. Germline CDR1 reads MNHEY; CDR2 reads SMNVEV (reference sequence). The CDR3 nucleotides read TGTGCCAGCAGTTACGGTGCGGACAATCAGCCCCAGCATTTT. Amino acids: CASSYGADNQPQHF.

The sample holds one count of this clone. V usage is TRBV5-4 and J usage is TRBJ1-2, with D perhaps matching TRBD1 (6 bases). This CDR3 comprises 15 residues. V shed 5 bases and J shed 2 bases, with 16 bases lying between them. Germline CDR1 is SGHNT and CDR2 is YYREEE (reference sequence). The chain's CDR3 is CASRLIRDTNYGYTF. The CDR3 region has the DNA TGTGCCAGCAGGTTAATCCGGGACACCAACTATGGCTACACCTTC.

The chain recombines TRBV10-3 with TRBJ2-2, with D unclear. CDR1 ENHRY and CDR2 SYGVKD come from the germline V gene. This CDR3 spans 11 amino acids. Trimming left V 7 bases short and J 8 bases short, with 8 bases between. CDR3 loop: CAIKSAGELFF. The CDR3 DNA sequence: TGTGCCATCAAGTCCGCGGGGGAGCTGTTTTTT.

V gene TRBV28 combines with J gene TRBJ2-7; weak D call: TRBD1 (5 bases). V lost 2 bases, J lost 4 bases, and 12 bases lay in between. Germline loops: CDR1 MDHEN, CDR2 SYDVKM. The length of the CDR3 is 14 residues. CDR3 loop: CASSLGAIGYEQYF. In DNA, the CDR3 is TGTGCCAGCAGTTTAGGGGCAATCGGATACGAGCAGTACTTC.

The chain combines TRBV5-1 with TRBJ1-1; TRBD1 matches 7 bases. The CDR3 has 19 amino acids. The germline gives CDR1 SGHRS, CDR2 YFSETQ. V shed 3 bases, J shed 0 bases, and the junction held 17 bases outside the gene matches. CDR3 residues: CASSWRGTAIRQLNTEAFF. CDR3 sequence (DNA): TGCGCCAGCAGCTGGAGGGGGACAGCAATACGACAGCTGAACACTGAAGCTTTCTTT.